The 14 T cell receptor beta chains listed next were all sequenced from one sample in a study of shared clonotypes between healthy human individuals. Method: immunoSEQ multiplex PCR; TCRdb's copy keeps in-frame clones and lacks some. The top ten clones hold about 1.5% of a sample with approximately 940,000 clones, approximately 76% of them seen once. The sequencing sample was made of memory CD4+ T cells sorted from blood. Stated subset: CD45RA-negative fraction. These TCRs come from a young man in good health.

This clone turned up a few times. This rearrangement joins TRBV11-2 to TRBJ2-1, with TRBD2 as a possible D gene (6 bases). This CDR3 is built from 14 residues. CDR1 SGHAT and CDR2 FQNNGV come from the germline V gene. Trimming took off 2 bases at V and 5 bases at J, with 10 bases between the two ends. The CDR3 nucleotides read TGTGCCAGCAGCTTACGACTAGGGGACAATGAGCAGTTCTTC. Translated: CASSLRLGDNEQFF.

J is TRBJ2-7 and V is TRBV19; a weak D match, TRBD1 (7 bases). Germline V CDR1 and CDR2: LNHDA, SQIVND (reference sequence). The V gene lost 5 bases and the J gene lost 6 bases, with 14 bases spanning the gap. The CDR3 has 13 amino acids. The CDR3 DNA is TGTGCCAGTAGTTGGCAGGGGGACTCCGAGCAGTACTTC. Encoded protein: CASSWQGDSEQYF.

The V and J genes are TRBV7-2 and TRBJ1-6; TRBD1 is a possible D gene (5 bases). The CDR3 runs to 16 residues. The germline V and J ends were trimmed by 5 bases and 11 bases, with 22 bases remaining between them. Germline V gene lookup returns CDR1 SGHTA and CDR2 FQGNSA. CDR3: CASSTLPGMGTAPLHF. The CDR3, as DNA: TGTGCCAGCAGCACACTTCCAGGGATGGGGACTGCACCCCTCCACTTT.

This clone was observed a few times. The junction departs from germline at one end; a sequencing error may be responsible. The chain carries TRBV7-7 and TRBJ2-1; the match to TRBD2 covers 11 bases. CDR3 length: 18 residues. Germline V CDR1 and CDR2: SSHAT, FNYEAQ (reference sequence). The CDR3 is CASSPTLAGGPRGNEQFF. The CDR3 nucleotides are TGTGCTAGCAGCCCCACGTTAGCGGGAGGGCCCCGGGGGAATGAGCAGTTCTTC.

The chain employs TRBV18 and TRBJ1-5; D is uncertain. Germline CDR1 reads KGHSH; CDR2 reads LQKENI. The CDR3 has 13 amino acids. The germline V and J ends were trimmed by 3 bases and 5 bases, with 8 bases remaining between them. Here the CDR3 DNA reads TGTGCCAGCTCACCGTCCTCAGATCAGCCCCAGCATTTT. It codes for CASSPSSDQPQHF.

This chain uses TRBV29-1 with TRBJ2-3; D is possibly TRBD2 (6 bases). Trimming left V 3 bases short and J 4 bases short, with 14 bases between. CDR3 length: 14 residues. The germline V gene has CDR1 SQVTM and CDR2 ANQGSEA. The CDR3 here is CSVDGGASADTQYF. CDR3 DNA: TGCAGCGTTGATGGCGGGGCATCGGCAGATACGCAGTATTTT.

V is TRBV6-1 and J is TRBJ1-2, with D uncertain. The germline V and J ends were trimmed by 4 bases and 3 bases, with 12 bases remaining between them. The V gene's germline CDR1 is MNHNS and CDR2 SASEGT. The CDR3 loop spans 14 amino acids. CDR3: CASSAGPRDYGYTF. The CDR3 DNA is TGTGCCAGCAGTGCGGGCCCGCGGGACTATGGCTACACCTTC.

The rearrangement links TRBV7-2 to TRBJ1-3; D possibly corresponds to TRBD1 (6 bases). Trimming took 3 bases from V and 2 from J, leaving 8 bases between them. The CDR3 totals 14 residues. Germline values: CDR1 SGHTA, CDR2 FQGNSA. The CDR3 bases are TGTGCCAGCAGCTTTTACAGGGCTGGAAACACCATATATTTT. Protein product: CASSFYRAGNTIYF.

The chain is built from TRBV30 and TRBJ2-2; weak D call: TRBD1 (5 bases). The germline gives CDR1 GTSNPN, CDR2 SVGIG (reference sequence). With 3 bases removed from V and 0 bases from J, the gap between germline ends came to 8 bases. The CDR3 totals 14 residues. The CDR3 DNA reads TGTGCCTGGAGACAGGTTACGAACACCGGGGAGCTGTTTTTT. Translation gives CAWRQVTNTGELFF. Complete variable domain (other parts from reference TRBV30 and TRBJ2-2): SQTIHQWPATLVQPVGSPLSLECTVEGTSNPNLYWYRQAAGRGLQLLFYSVGIGQISSEVPQNLSASRPQDRQFILSSKKLLLSDSGFYLCAWRQVTNTGELFFGEGSRLTVL.

This clone was counted between two and nine times. The chain joins TRBV10-1 to TRBJ2-3; D unclear. Trimming removed 7 bases from V and 1 base from J, with 9 bases in between. CDR3 length equals 13 residues. Germline CDR1 reads WNHNN; CDR2 reads SYGVQD (reference sequence). The CDR3 DNA is TGCGCCAGCAACGCCGGCGGCACAGATACGCAGTATTTT. Amino acid sequence: CASNAGGTDTQYF.

J is TRBJ2-3 and V is TRBV29-1; 10 bases are shared with TRBD2. V lost 3 bases to trimming and J lost 2 bases; unmatched junction nucleotides: 8. The CDR3 has 16 residues. Germline V gene sequence: CDR1 SQVTM, CDR2 ANQGSEA. In DNA, the CDR3 is TGCAGCGTTGACGGGGTAGCGGGGGGTAACACAGATACGCAGTATTTT. This encodes CSVDGVAGGNTDTQYF.

This chain links TRBV19 with TRBJ2-5; 9 bases map to TRBD2. J lost 5 bases, V lost 7 bases, and 11 bases had no gene match. There are 15 residues in the CDR3. Per germline, CDR1 LNHDA and CDR2 SQIVND (reference sequence). The chain's CDR3 is CASTPTGTSYETQYF. In DNA, the CDR3 is TGTGCCAGTACTCCGACCGGGACTAGCTACGAGACCCAGTACTTC.

This clone was seen a few times. The rearrangement joins TRBV2 to TRBJ2-4; D gene unclear. V gave up 7 bases and J gave up 0 bases, with 19 bases separating them. The germline V gene has CDR1 SNHLY and CDR2 FYNNEI. The CDR3 length is 17 residues. CDR3 nucleotides: TGTGCCAGCAAGGGTTGGTCGGCAACAATAGCCAAAAACATTCAGTACTTC. This sequence encodes CASKGWSATIAKNIQYF.

The chain has TRBV5-1 and TRBJ1-2; no clear D. This CDR3 is 16 amino acids long. Germline V gene sequence: CDR1 SGHRS, CDR2 YFSETQ. V was clipped by 0 bases and J by 8 bases, with 20 bases between them. The CDR3 DNA reads TGCGCCAGCAGCTTGGTCGGAGGTTTTTCTCCCGAGGGCTACACCTTC. Translated: CASSLVGGFSPEGYTF.